This T cell receptor (beta chain) was sequenced in a study of metastatic and nonmetastatic thyroid tumors. Study-level results: As reported, TCR beta diversity in blood and tumor was significantly higher in malignant thyroid tumors than in benign nodules.

Trimming took 2 bases from V and 0 from J, leaving 13 bases between them. Germline V gene sequence: CDR1 SGHVS, CDR2 FNYEAQ. This CDR3 is 16 amino acids long. In the case of this clone: The antigen is not known.

TCRdb reprocessed the PCR reads using MiXCR. The sample contains about 21,000 clones, approximately 22% of which appear only once. Before thyroid surgery, none of the patients had received any treatment. This TCR came from a female donor with papillary thyroid cancer or a benign thyroid nodule (not recorded which). Some clones in this sample may be carry-over from other donors' samples. Sample: adjacent normal tissue. This chain joins TRBV7-6 and TRBJ1-1; D perhaps matches TRBD1 (5 bases). The CDR3 sequence is CASSLIRAPMNTEAFF. The CDR3 DNA sequence: TGTGCCAGCAGCTTAATCAGGGCTCCCATGAACACTGAAGCTTTCTTT.